Listed below are T cell receptor beta chains from one sample, sequenced in a study of T cell responses to AZD1222 COVID-19 vaccine. Assay: immunoSEQ multiplex PCR; the TCRdb copy retains only in-frame clones and omits some. The table shows 120,000 or so clones, with 80% to 95% occurring only once. The sample in question was peripheral blood, obtained 28 days after the second AZD1222 dose. These receptors were obtained from an adult who received the AZD1222 COVID-19 vaccine. Both conserved end residues are part of each CDR3. The order of the fields is clone size, D gene, V gene, J gene, CDR3 DNA, CDR3 protein. A D gene is named only where the DNA matches it firmly. For some rows the clone size is stated as once, few or many, or as a class when expanded; others skip it.

-,TRBD2,TRBV6-6,TRBJ2-7,TGTGCCAGCAGCCCTAGCGGGGGGGTATACTACGAGCAGTACTTC,CASSPSGGVYYEQYF
-,-,TRBV7-9,TRBJ1-3,TGTGCCAGCAGCTTTTCAGTAGCGGGAAACACCATATATTTT,CASSFSVAGNTIYF
-,TRBD1,TRBV2,TRBJ2-7,TGTGCCAGCAGTCGACAGGGTAGCTCCTACGAGCAGTACTTC,CASSRQGSSYEQYF
-,-,TRBV6-5,TRBJ2-5,TGTGCCAGCAGTTACCGTGTAGCGGAAAAAGAGACCCAGTACTTC,CASSYRVAEKETQYF
-,TRBD1,TRBV28,TRBJ1-4,TGTGCCAGCAGCGATACAGGGGGCCCTAATGAAAAACTGTTTTTT,CASSDTGGPNEKLFF
-,-,TRBV11-3,TRBJ1-1,TGTGCCAGCAGCTTAGATGGAAGGGAGGGTAAGACTGAAGCTTTCTTT,CASSLDGREGKTEAFF
-,TRBD2,TRBV6-4,TRBJ2-3,TGTGCCAGCAGTGACTCGTCTAGCGGGGGGGCAGATACGCAGTATTTT,CASSDSSSGGADTQYF
-,TRBD1,TRBV28,TRBJ2-7,TGTGCCAGCAGATCAACCCGACAGGGGCTGGACGAGCAGTACTTC,CASRSTRQGLDEQYF
-,-,TRBV29-1,TRBJ1-3,TGCAGCGTTACAGATCCCAGCTCTGGAAACACCATATATTTT,CSVTDPSSGNTIYF
-,TRBD2,TRBV7-2,TRBJ2-7,TGTGCCAGCAGCCCCCAGAGCGGGGGCAGCTCCTACGAGCAGTACTTC,CASSPQSGGSSYEQYF
once,-,TRBV19,TRBJ1-5,TGTGCCAGTAGTACGAGCTACGGCTATCAGCCCCAGCATTTT,CASSTSYGYQPQHF
-,-,TRBV19,TRBJ2-6,TGTGCCAGTAGTACAGCCGGCTCCGGGTCTGGGGCCAACGTCCTGACTTTC,CASSTAGSGSGANVLTF
-,-,TRBV7-2,TRBJ1-5,TGTGCCAGCAGCTTAGCGGGCAGACACTTCAATCAGCCCCAGCATTTT,CASSLAGRHFNQPQHF
-,TRBD2,TRBV4-1,TRBJ2-5,TGCGCCAGCAGCCAGGGGACTAGCGGGGAGGTAGAGACCCAGTACTTC,CASSQGTSGEVETQYF
-,TRBD2,TRBV4-1,TRBJ2-7,TGCGCCAGCAGCCAAGATCGGGGGGGATCTTACTACGAGCAGTACTTC,CASSQDRGGSYYEQYF
few,-,TRBV19,TRBJ1-6,TGTGCCAGTAGTATAAGTGGGGTGCGGGATTCACCCCTCCACTTT,CASSISGVRDSPLHF
-,TRBD1,TRBV29-1,TRBJ1-2,TGCAGCGCTGGACAGGGGGCGAACTATGGCTACACCTTC,CSAGQGANYGYTF
few,-,TRBV4-2,TRBJ1-5,TGTGCCAGCAGCCAAGCTTGGGATCAGCCCCAGCATTTT,CASSQAWDQPQHF
-,-,TRBV25-1,TRBJ1-2,TGTGCCAGCAGTGAATTAGGTGGGGATGGCTACACCTTC,CASSELGGDGYTF
few,-,TRBV14,TRBJ2-2,TGTGCCAGCAGCCTTCGACCTACCACGAACGCCGGGGAGCTGTTTTTT,CASSLRPTTNAGELFF
-,-,TRBV14,TRBJ1-1,TGTGCCAGCAGCCAAGAAGCGGACGGCTACACTGAAGCTTTCTTT,CASSQEADGYTEAFF
-,-,TRBV11-2,TRBJ2-7,TGTGCCAGCAGCCCCCAGGTCAGGGGCCTCTACGAGCAGTACTTC,CASSPQVRGLYEQYF
-,TRBD2,TRBV6-5,TRBJ2-1,TGTGCCAGCATCAGCGGGGGCATGTACAATGAGCAGTTCTTC,CASISGGMYNEQFF
-,-,TRBV5-1,TRBJ2-4,TGCGCCAGCAGCCCTACGGGACGTCAAGCCAAAAACATTCAGTACTTC,CASSPTGRQAKNIQYF